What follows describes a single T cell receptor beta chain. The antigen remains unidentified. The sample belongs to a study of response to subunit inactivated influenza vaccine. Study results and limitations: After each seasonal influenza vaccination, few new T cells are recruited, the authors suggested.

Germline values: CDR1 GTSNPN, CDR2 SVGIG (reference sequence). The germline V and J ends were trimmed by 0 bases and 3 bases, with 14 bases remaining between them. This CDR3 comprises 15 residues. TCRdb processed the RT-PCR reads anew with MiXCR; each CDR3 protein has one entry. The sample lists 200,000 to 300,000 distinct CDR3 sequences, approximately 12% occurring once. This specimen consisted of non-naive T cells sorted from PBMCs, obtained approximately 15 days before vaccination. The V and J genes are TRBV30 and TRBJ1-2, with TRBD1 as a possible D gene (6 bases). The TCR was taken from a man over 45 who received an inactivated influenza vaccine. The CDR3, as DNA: TGTGCCTGGAGTGTACAGGGAGCAGGGGACTATGGCTACACCTTC. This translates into CAWSVQGAGDYGYTF.